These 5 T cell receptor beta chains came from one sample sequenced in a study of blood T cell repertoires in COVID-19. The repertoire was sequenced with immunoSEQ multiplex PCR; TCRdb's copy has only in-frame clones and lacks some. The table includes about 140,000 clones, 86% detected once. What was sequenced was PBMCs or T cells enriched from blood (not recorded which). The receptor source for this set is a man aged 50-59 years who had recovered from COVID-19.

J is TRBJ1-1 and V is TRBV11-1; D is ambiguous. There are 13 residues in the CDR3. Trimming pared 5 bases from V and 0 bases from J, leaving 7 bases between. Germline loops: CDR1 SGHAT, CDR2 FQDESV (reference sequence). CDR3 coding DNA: TGTGCCAGCAGCCCACAGATGAACACTGAAGCTTTCTTT. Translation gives CASSPQMNTEAFF.

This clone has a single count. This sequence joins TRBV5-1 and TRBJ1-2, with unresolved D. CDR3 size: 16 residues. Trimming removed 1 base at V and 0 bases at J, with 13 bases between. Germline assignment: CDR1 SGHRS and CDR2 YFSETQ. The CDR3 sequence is CASSLFAGRANYGYTF. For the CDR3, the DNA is TGCGCCAGCAGCTTGTTTGCAGGCCGAGCTAACTATGGCTACACCTTC.

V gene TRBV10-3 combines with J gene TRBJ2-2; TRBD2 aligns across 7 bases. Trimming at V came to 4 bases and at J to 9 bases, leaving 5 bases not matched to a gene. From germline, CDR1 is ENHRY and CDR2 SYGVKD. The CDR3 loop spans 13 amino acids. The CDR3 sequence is CAISGGSGRELFF. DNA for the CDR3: TGTGCCATCAGTGGGGGAAGCGGGAGGGAGCTGTTTTTT.

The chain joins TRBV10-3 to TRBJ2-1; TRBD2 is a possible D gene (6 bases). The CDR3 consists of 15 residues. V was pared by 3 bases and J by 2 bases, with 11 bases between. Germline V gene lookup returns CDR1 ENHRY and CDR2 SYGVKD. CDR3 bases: TGTGCCATCAGTGATAACGTAGCGGCCTACAATGAGCAGTTCTTC. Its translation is CAISDNVAAYNEQFF.

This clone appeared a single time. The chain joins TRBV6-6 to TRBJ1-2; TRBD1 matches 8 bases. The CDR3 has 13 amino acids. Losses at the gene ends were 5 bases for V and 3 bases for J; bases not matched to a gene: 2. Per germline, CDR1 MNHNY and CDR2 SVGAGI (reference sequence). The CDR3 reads CASSTGGDYGYTF. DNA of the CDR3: TGTGCCAGCAGTACAGGGGGAGACTATGGCTACACCTTC.